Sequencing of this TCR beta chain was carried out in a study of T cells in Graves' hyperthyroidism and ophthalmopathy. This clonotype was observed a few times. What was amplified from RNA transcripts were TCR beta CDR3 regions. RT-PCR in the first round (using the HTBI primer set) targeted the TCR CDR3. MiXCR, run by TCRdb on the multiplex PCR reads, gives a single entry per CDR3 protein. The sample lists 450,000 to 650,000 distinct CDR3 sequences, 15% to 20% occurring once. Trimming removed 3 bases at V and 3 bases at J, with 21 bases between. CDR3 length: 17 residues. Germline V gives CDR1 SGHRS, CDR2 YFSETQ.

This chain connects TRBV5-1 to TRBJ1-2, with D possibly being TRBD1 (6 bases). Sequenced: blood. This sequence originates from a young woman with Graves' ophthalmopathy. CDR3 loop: CASSWHSNREEDYGYTF. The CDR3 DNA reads TGCGCCAGCAGCTGGCACTCTAACAGGGAGGAGGACTATGGCTACACCTTC. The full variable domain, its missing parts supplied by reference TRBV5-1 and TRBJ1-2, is KAGVTQTPRYLIKTRGQQVTLSCSPISGHRSVSWYQQTPGQGLQFLFEYFSETQRNKGNFPGRFSGRQFSNSRSEMNVSTLELGDSALYLCASSWHSNREEDYGYTFGSGTRLTVV.